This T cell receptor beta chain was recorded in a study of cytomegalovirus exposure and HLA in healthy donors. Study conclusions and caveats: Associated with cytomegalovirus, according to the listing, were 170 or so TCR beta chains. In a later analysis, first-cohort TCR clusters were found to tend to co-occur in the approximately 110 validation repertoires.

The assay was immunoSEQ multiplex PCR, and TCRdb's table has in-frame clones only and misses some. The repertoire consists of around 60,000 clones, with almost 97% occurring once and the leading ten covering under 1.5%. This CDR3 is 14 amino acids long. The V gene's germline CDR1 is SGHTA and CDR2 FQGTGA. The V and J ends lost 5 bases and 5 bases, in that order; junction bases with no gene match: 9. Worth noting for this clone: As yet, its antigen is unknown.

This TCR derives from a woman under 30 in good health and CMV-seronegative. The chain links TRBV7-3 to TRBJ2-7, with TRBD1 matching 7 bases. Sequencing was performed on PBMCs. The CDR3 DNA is TGTGCCAGCAGCCCGACAGGGATTGCCCACGAGCAGTACTTC. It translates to CASSPTGIAHEQYF.